The present T cell receptor beta chain was sequenced within a study of blood T cell repertoires in COVID-19 (TCRdb year 2020). The study in broad terms: The collaborator samples originated in the United States, Italy and Spain and spanned the acute and convalescent phases of COVID-19. The material from the prospective study consisted of cDNA or gDNA derived from T cells, B-cell-depleted T cells, or PBMCs. Subjects who had been exposed to COVID-19, were actively infected with it, or had recovered from it provided the deeply sampled blood TCRbeta repertoires that made up the dataset. The repertoires were released in a freely available public database meant as a resource for research on the immune response to SARS-CoV-2. The samples were drawn from the first 160 participants of the ongoing ImmuneRACE study and from 1,254 subjects provided by 6 global collaborators. Sample metadata almost always included a de-identified subject ID, COVID-19 status, age in years and sex. Where HLA class I and class II types were available, the types were taken from metadata supplied by the sample provider, not from assay-based typing.

TCRbeta CDR3 regions were amplified from genomic DNA using the immunoSEQ Assay, a bias-controlled multiplex PCR. In the paper's pipeline: Nucleated cell counts per sample were estimated from amplification of reference gene primers within the assay. Sequence reads were collapsed and filtered to measure the absolute abundance of every unique TCRbeta CDR3 rearrangement. For each sample, productive Simpson clonality was calculated as the square root of Simpson's diversity index over productive rearrangements. TCRdb holds this immuneACCESS table with in-frame rearrangements only. Some clones are missing; in checked studies, unresolved V genes explain under half, and the rest has no known cause. The V and J calls and clone size come from that table; D and trimming were worked out from the DNA. The sample profile shows 200,000 to 250,000 clones; about 90% of them were found once. The ten largest clones take up roughly 1.5% of the sample.

The CDR3 runs 14 residues from the cysteine to the phenylalanine. The DNA shown is the 42-base CDR3, in frame from base 1. The germline V gene encodes CDR1 MNHEY and CDR2 SVGAGI. V loses 0 bases, J loses 8 bases, and the germline ends lie 11 bases apart. What the research found in general, with its limitations: Clinical and demographic metadata were provided uncurated, with the amount varying by source and participant.

The collaborating institutions used their own protocols to collect whole blood in K2EDTA tubes. For TCRbeta analysis, collaborator samples were shipped as frozen whole blood, as isolated PBMCs, or as DNA extracted from either sample type. About this clone: Its antigen remains undetermined. It has no much larger one-base neighbor in the sample; base qualities were not kept.

The chain couples TRBV6-5 to TRBJ2-1; too little of a D gene remains to name it. Material: peripheral blood. The receptor was derived from a man younger than 35 with active or convalescent COVID-19. DNA sequence: TGTGCCAGCAGTTACTCCCACGGCGCGGATGAGCAGTTCTTC. Translated, this is CASSYSHGADEQFF.